This T cell receptor beta chain was recovered during a study of vaccination effects on CD4 cells after COVID-19. Study as a whole: The median interval between the second dose and post-vaccine sampling was 72 days. Study-wide points: By a late point after vaccination, infection- and vaccine-induced clones had shrunk markedly through clonal contraction. Recruitment yielded few convalescent patients, and the study had no early post-infection timepoints.

As for this clone: Its antigen is unknown.

TCRdb's table, derived via immunoSEQ multiplex PCR, lists solely in-frame clones and lacks some. The sample records 30,000 to 35,000 clones, around 69% being singletons. Per the germline V gene, CDR1 is SGDLS and CDR2 is YYNGEE. This CDR3 is built from 14 residues. The V segment lost 1 base and the J segment 5 bases; nucleotides outside the gene matches: 2. Cells that had been cultured for ten to eleven days were the source of isolated CD4+ T cells. Subjects were given two BNT162b2 or mRNA-1273 vaccine doses. Half the medium was swapped for IL-2 medium on days 3 and 7. The chain combines TRBV9 with TRBJ2-3; 9 bases are shared with TRBD2. The material was CD4+ T cells from PBMCs cultured without peptide, obtained after COVID-19 vaccination. This clonotype was sampled from a human donor who received a COVID-19 vaccine. The CDR3 nucleotides are TGTGCCAGCAGCGTACAAGCGGGGGGAGATACGCAGTATTTT. The encoded protein is CASSVQAGGDTQYF.